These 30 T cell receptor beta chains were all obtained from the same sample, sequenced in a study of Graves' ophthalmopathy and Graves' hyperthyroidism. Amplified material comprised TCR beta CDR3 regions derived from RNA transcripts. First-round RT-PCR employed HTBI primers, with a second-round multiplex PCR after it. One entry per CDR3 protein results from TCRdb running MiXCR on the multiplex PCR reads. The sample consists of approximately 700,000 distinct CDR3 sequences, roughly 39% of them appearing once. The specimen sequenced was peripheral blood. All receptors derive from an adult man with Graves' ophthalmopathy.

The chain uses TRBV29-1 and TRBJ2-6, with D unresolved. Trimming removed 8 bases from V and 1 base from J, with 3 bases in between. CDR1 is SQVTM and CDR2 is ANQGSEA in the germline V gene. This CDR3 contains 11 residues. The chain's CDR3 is CSSSGANVLTF. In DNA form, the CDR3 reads TGCAGCTCTTCTGGGGCCAACGTCCTGACTTTC.

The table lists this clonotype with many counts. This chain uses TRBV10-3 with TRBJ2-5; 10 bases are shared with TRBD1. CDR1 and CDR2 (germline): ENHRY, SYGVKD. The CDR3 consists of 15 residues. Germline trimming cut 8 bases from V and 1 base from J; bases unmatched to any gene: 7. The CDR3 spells CAIRGTGAGQETQYF. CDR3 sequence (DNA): TGTGCCATCCGGGGGACAGGGGCCGGCCAAGAGACCCAGTACTTC.

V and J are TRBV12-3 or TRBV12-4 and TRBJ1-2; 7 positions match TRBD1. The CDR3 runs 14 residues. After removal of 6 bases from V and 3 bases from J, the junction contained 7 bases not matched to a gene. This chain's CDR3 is CASRRTGPDYGYTF. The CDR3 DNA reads TGTGCCAGCAGGAGGACAGGTCCGGACTATGGCTACACCTTC.

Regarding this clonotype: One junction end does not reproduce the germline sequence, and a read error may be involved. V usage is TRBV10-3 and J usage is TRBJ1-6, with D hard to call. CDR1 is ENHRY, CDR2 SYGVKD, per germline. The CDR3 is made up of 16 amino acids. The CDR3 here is CAIGDPLPTYNSPLHF. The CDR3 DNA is TGTGCCATCGGTGACCCCCTCCCAACTTATAATTCACCCCTCCACTTT.

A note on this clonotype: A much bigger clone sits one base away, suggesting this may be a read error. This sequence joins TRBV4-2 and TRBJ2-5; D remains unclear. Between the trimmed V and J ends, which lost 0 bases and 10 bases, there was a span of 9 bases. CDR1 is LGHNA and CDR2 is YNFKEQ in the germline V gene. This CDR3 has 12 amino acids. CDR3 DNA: TGTGCCAGCAGCCAAGATCGAAGGGTCCAGTACTTC. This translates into CASSQDRRVQYF.

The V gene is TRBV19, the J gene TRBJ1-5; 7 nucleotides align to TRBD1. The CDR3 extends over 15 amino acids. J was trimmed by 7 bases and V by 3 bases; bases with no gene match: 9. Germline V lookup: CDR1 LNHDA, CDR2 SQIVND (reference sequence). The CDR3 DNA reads TGTGCCAGTAGTATTCGACAGTCCAGGGGGCAGCCCCAGCATTTT. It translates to CASSIRQSRGQPQHF.

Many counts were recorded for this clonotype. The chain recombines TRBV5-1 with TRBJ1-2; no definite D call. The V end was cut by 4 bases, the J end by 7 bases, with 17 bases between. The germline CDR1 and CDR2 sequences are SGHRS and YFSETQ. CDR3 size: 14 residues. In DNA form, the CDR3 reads TGCGCCAGCAGCGGTCCAGGACCCTATAGTGGCTACACCTTC. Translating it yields CASSGPGPYSGYTF. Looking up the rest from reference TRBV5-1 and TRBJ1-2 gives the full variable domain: KAGVTQTPRYLIKTRGQQVTLSCSPISGHRSVSWYQQTPGQGLQFLFEYFSETQRNKGNFPGRFSGRQFSNSRSEMNVSTLELGDSALYLCASSGPGPYSGYTFGSGTRLTVV.

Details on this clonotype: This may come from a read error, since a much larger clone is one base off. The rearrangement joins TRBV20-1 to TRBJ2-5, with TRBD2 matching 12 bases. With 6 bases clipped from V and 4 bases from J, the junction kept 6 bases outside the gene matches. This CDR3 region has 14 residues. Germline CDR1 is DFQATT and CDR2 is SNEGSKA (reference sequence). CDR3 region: CSARTSGNRETQYF. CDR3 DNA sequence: TGCAGTGCGAGGACTAGCGGGAACCGAGAGACCCAGTACTTC.

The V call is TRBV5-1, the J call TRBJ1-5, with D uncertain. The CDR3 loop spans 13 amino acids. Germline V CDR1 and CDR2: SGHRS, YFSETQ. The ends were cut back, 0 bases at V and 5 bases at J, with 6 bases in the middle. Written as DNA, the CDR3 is TGCGCCAGCAGCTTGGCTATGGATCAGCCCCAGCATTTT. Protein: CASSLAMDQPQHF.

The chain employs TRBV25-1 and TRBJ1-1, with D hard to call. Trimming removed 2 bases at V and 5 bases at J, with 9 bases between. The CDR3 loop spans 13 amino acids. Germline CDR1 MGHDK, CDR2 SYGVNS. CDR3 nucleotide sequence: TGTGCCAGCAGTGAACCCTTTAGGACTGAAGCTTTCTTT. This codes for CASSEPFRTEAFF.

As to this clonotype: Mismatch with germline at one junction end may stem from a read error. This chain's CDR3 is CASSYSTPPNNGELFF. In DNA, the CDR3 is TGTGCCAGCAGCTATTCGACTCCGCCAAACAACGGGGAGCTGTTTTTT. The chain combines TRBV6-4 with TRBJ2-2; D is unresolved. The CDR3 sequence is 16 residues long. CDR1 is MRHNA and CDR2 is SNTAGT in the germline V gene.

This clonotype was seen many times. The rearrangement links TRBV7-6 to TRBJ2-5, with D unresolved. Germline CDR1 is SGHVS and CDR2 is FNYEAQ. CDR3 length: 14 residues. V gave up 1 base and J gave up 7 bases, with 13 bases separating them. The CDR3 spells CASSLGLELGTQYF. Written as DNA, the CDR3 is TGTGCCAGCAGCTTAGGTCTGGAGTTGGGGACCCAGTACTTC.

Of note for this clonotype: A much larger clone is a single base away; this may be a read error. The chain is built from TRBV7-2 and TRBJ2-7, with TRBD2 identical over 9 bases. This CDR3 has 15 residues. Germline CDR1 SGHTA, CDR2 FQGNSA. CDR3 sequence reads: CASSPGGLARYGQYF. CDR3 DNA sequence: TGTGCCAGCAGCCCAGGGGGACTAGCCCGCTACGGGCAGTACTTC.

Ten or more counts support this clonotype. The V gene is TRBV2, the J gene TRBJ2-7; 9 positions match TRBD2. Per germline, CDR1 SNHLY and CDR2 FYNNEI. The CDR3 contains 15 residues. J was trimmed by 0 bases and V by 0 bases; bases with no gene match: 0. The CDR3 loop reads CASSEASGSSYEQYF. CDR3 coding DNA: TGTGCCAGCAGTGAAGCTAGCGGGAGCTCCTACGAGCAGTACTTC.

DNA for the CDR3: TGTGCCAGCAGCCCGGGGGCGGCCACCTCCTACGAGCAGTACTTC. Translating it yields CASSPGAATSYEQYF. The chain joins TRBV7-3 to TRBJ2-7; the D gene could be TRBD1 or TRBD2 (6 bases each). CDR1 and CDR2 (germline): SGHTA, FQGTGA. This CDR3 is built from 15 residues. The V end lost 5 bases, the J end lost 0 bases, and 14 bases lay between the germline ends.

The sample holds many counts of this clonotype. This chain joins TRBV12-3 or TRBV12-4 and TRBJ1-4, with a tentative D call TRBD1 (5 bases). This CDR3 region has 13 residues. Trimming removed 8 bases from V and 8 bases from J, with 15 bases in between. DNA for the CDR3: TGTGCCAGCCGCCGGGGGGAAGAAGAAAAACTGTTTTTT. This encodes CASRRGEEEKLFF.

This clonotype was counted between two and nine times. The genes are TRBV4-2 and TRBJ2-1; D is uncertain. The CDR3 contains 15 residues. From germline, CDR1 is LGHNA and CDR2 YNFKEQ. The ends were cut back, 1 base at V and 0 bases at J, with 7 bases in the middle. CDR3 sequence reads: CASSQAASSYNEQFF. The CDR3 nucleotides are TGTGCCAGCAGCCAAGCAGCTAGCTCCTACAATGAGCAGTTCTTC.

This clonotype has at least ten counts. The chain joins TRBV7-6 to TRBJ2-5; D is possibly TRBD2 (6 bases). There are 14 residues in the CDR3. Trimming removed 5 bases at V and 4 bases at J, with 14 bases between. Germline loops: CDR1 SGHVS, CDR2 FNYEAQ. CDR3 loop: CASSRVQGGETQYF. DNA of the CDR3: TGTGCCAGCAGCCGAGTCCAGGGAGGAGAGACCCAGTACTTC.

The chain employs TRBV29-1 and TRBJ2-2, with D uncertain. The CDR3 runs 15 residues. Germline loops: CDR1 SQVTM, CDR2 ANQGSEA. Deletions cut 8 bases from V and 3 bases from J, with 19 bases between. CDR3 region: CSSQGQAGDTGELFF. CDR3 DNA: TGCAGCAGCCAAGGTCAGGCCGGAGACACCGGGGAGCTGTTTTTT.

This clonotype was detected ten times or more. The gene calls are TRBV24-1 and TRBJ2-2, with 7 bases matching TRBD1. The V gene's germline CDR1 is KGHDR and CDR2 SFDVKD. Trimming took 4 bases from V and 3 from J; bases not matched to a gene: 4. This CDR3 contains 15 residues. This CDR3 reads CATSDAGTDTGELFF. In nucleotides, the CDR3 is TGTGCCACCAGTGACGCCGGGACAGACACCGGGGAGCTGTTTTTT.

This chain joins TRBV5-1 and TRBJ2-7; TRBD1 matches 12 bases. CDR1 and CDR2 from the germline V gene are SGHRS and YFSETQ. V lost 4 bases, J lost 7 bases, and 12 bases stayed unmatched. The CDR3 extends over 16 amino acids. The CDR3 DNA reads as TGCGCCAGCAGCCGGGGACAGGGGGCGCCCTCGGGGGAGCAGTACTTC. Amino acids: CASSRGQGAPSGEQYF.

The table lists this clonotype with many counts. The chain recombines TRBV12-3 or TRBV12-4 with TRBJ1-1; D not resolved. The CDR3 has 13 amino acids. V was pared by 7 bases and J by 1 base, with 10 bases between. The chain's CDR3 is CASIMVANTEAFF. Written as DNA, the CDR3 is TGTGCCAGCATTATGGTAGCGAACACTGAAGCTTTCTTT.

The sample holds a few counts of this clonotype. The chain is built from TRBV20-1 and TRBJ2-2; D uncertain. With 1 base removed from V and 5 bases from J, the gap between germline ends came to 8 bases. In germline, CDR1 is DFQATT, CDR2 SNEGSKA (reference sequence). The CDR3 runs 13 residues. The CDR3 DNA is TGCAGTGCTAGAGCCCACCCGACCGGGGAGCTGTTTTTT. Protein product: CSARAHPTGELFF.

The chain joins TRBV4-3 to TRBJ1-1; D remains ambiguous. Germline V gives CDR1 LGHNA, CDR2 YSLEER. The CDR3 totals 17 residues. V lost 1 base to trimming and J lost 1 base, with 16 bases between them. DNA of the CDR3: TGCGCCAGCAGCCAAGTAGGGCTGGGCTTAAGGAACACTGAAGCTTTCTTT. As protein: CASSQVGLGLRNTEAFF.

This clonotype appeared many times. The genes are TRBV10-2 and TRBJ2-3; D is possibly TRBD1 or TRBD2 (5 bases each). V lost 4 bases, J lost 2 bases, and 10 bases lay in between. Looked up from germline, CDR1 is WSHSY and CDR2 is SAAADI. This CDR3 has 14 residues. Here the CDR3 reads CASSGDQYTDTQYF. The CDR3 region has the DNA TGCGCCAGCAGTGGGGACCAATACACAGATACGCAGTATTTT.

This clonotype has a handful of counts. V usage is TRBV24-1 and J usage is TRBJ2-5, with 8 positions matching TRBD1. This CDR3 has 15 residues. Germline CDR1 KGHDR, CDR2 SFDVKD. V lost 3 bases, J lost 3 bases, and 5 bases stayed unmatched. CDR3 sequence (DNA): TGTGCCACCAGTGATCCTCCGACAGGGGAAGAGACCCAGTACTTC. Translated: CATSDPPTGEETQYF.

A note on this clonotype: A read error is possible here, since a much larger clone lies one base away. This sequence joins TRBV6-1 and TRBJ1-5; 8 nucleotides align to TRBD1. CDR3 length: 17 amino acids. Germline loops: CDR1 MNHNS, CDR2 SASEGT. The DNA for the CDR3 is TGTACCAGCAGTACCGGGACAGGCAGAATTAGCAATCAGCCCCAGCATTTT. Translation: CTSSTGTGRISNQPQHF.

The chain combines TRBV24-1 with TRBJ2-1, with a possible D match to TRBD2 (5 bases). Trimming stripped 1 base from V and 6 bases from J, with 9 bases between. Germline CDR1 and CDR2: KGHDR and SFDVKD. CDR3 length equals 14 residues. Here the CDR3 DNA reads TGTGCCACCAGTGATTTCGGAGAGGGCAATGAGCAGTTCTTC. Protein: CATSDFGEGNEQFF.

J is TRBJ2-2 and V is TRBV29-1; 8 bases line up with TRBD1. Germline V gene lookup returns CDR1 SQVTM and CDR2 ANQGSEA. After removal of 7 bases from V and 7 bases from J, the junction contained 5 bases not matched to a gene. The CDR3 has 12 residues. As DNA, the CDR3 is TGCAGCGCGGGACAGGTGAACGGGGAGCTGTTTTTT. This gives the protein CSAGQVNGELFF.

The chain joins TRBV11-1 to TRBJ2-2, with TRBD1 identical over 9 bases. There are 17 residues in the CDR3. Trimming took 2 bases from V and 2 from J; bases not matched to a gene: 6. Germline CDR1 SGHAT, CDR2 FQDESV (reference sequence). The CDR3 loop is CASSLLMGQGNTGELFF. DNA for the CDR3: TGTGCCAGCAGCTTATTAATGGGACAGGGCAACACCGGGGAGCTGTTTTTT.